These 26 T cell receptor beta chains share one sample of origin, sequenced in a study of T cells expressing NK-cell markers. TCRdb reprocessed the 5' RACE reads and reports one entry per CDR3 protein, with no DNA. The listing contains some 460,000 distinct CDR3 sequences. What was sequenced was blood T cells: a sorted CD56 or NKG2C T cell subset, CD4+ or CD8+ T cells, or bulk PBMC T cells (not recorded which). These receptors originate from a woman in her forties or fifties in good health.

The chain links TRBV7-9 to TRBJ2-1; TCRdb lists TRBD2, though no DNA is available to test this call. The CDR3 is made up of 13 amino acids. CDR1 and CDR2 from the germline V gene are SEHNR and FQNEAQ (reference sequence). This chain's CDR3 is CASSLSSPYEQFF. Together with reference TRBV7-9 and TRBJ2-1, the CDR3 gives the full variable domain: DTGVSQNPRHKITKRGQNVTFRCDPISEHNRLYWYRQTLGQGPEFLTYFQNEAQLEKSRLLSDRFSAERPKGSFSTLEIQRTEQGDSAMYLCASSLSSPYEQFFGPGTRLTVL.

This chain uses TRBV7-6 with TRBJ2-2; absent DNA, TCRdb's TRBD2 call cannot be checked. The CDR3 has 18 residues. The V gene's germline CDR1 is SGHVS and CDR2 FNYEAQ. The CDR3 here is CASSLGASGKLNTGELFF. Full variable domain (rest looked up from reference TRBV7-6 and TRBJ2-2): GAGVSQSPRYKVTKRGQDVALRCDPISGHVSLYWYRQALGQGPEFLTYFNYEAQQDKSGLPNDRFSAERPEGSISTLTIQRTEQRDSAMYRCASSLGASGKLNTGELFFGEGSRLTVL.

The J gene is TRBJ2-2, the V gene TRBV4-1; the TRBD2 assignment by TCRdb is unverifiable without DNA. The CDR3 runs to 14 residues. Germline loops: CDR1 MGHRA, CDR2 YSYEKL. The CDR3 sequence is CASRGGSSTGELFF.

The genes are TRBV11-2 and TRBJ2-2. Germline V lookup: CDR1 SGHAT, CDR2 FQNNGV. The CDR3 has 13 amino acids. The CDR3 sequence is CASSLVRHGELFF.

V and J are TRBV7-9 and TRBJ2-4; the TCRdb D gene call, TRBD1, has no DNA to confirm it. CDR3 length equals 15 residues. Per germline, CDR1 SEHNR and CDR2 FQNEAQ (reference sequence). The CDR3 here is CASTPLGGAKNIQYF.

The V gene is TRBV12-3 or TRBV12-4, the J gene TRBJ2-3. The CDR3 is made up of 14 amino acids. CDR3 in amino acids: CASSLKVGQDTQYF.

V is TRBV12-5 and J is TRBJ2-1; the TCRdb call, TRBD1, lacks DNA for checking. From germline, CDR1 is LGHNT and CDR2 FRNRAP. The CDR3 is made up of 14 amino acids. CDR3 in amino acids: CARSPGLSYNEQFF.

The gene calls are TRBV30 and TRBJ2-6; TCRdb selects TRBD1, and the lack of DNA leaves this call unchecked. CDR3 size: 19 residues. Germline V gene data show CDR1 as GTSNPN and CDR2 as SVGIG (reference sequence). CDR3 amino acids: CAWSVKGGRGRSGANVLTF. Drawing the rest from reference TRBV30 and TRBJ2-6, the complete variable domain is SQTIHQWPATLVQPVGSPLSLECTVEGTSNPNLYWYRQAAGRGLQLLFYSVGIGQISSEVPQNLSASRPQDRQFILSSKKLLLSDSGFYLCAWSVKGGRGRSGANVLTFGAGSRLTVL.

V is TRBV24-1 and J is TRBJ1-1; TCRdb picks TRBD1, but there is no DNA to check that call. Germline V lookup: CDR1 KGHDR, CDR2 SFDVKD. This CDR3 is 14 amino acids long. This CDR3 is CATSDAGADTEAFF.

The chain carries TRBV5-1 and TRBJ2-7; as DNA is missing, the TRBD1 call by TCRdb cannot be tested. The CDR3 totals 17 residues. Germline CDR1 and CDR2: SGHRS and YFSETQ. The CDR3: CASSLLTGQGSPYEQYF.

The V and J genes are TRBV7-9 and TRBJ1-1; the TCRdb call, TRBD1, lacks DNA for checking. Germline CDR1 is SEHNR and CDR2 is FQNEAQ (reference sequence). The CDR3 has 14 amino acids. This chain's CDR3 is CASSRPGGATEAFF.

The rearrangement links TRBV18 to TRBJ1-2. The germline V gene encodes CDR1 KGHSH and CDR2 LQKENI. The CDR3 totals 17 residues. The CDR3 sequence is CASSPFRAVGVNYGYTF.

CDR3 sequence: CASSLVGTGKKETQYF. V is TRBV7-2 and J is TRBJ2-5; TCRdb's D gene call, TRBD1, goes unchecked for lack of DNA. Germline CDR1 is SGHTA and CDR2 is FQGNSA. The CDR3 has 16 residues. Using reference TRBV7-2 and TRBJ2-5 for the parts outside the CDR3, the full variable domain is GAGVSQSPSNKVTEKGKDVELRCDPISGHTALYWYRQSLGQGLEFLIYFQGNSAPDKSGLPSDRFSAERTGGSVSTLTIQRTQQEDSAVYLCASSLVGTGKKETQYFGPGTRLLVL.

The V and J genes are TRBV20-1 and TRBJ2-1; TCRdb's D call, TRBD2, is unchecked because there is no DNA. This CDR3 has 16 residues. The germline V gene has CDR1 DFQATT and CDR2 SNEGSKA (reference sequence). This chain's CDR3 is CSAQRLGLAGGPKQFF.

The chain employs TRBV12-3 or TRBV12-4 and TRBJ2-2; TCRdb's D call of TRBD2 is untestable without DNA. The CDR3 totals 17 residues. CDR3 residues: CASRPGLAGGNTGELFF.

The chain employs TRBV24-1 and TRBJ1-5. The germline CDR1 and CDR2 sequences are KGHDR and SFDVKD. This CDR3 contains 12 residues. CDR3 protein: CATSDQNQPQHF.

The chain uses TRBV12-3 or TRBV12-4 and TRBJ2-3. This CDR3 spans 17 amino acids. This CDR3 reads CASSLALGGLATDTQYF.

The chain has TRBV28 and TRBJ2-6; lacking DNA, the TRBD2 call made by TCRdb goes unchecked. The CDR3 length is 21 residues. CDR1 MDHEN and CDR2 SYDVKM come from the germline V gene. The CDR3 is CASSLWGRKTSGRSGANVLTF. The whole variable domain, remainder taken from reference TRBV28 and TRBJ2-6, is DVKVTQSSRYLVKRTGEKVFLECVQDMDHENMFWYRQDPGLGLRLIYFSYDVKMKEKGDIPEGYSVSREKKERFSLILESASTNQTSMYLCASSLWGRKTSGRSGANVLTFGAGSRLTVL.

The rearrangement links TRBV28 to TRBJ2-5; the D gene TCRdb calls, TRBD1, cannot be checked with no DNA. This CDR3 has 14 residues. Germline values: CDR1 MDHEN, CDR2 SYDVKM. Here the CDR3 reads CASSLTGIVKTQYF. The full variable domain, in which reference TRBV28 and TRBJ2-5 provide the parts outside the CDR3, is DVKVTQSSRYLVKRTGEKVFLECVQDMDHENMFWYRQDPGLGLRLIYFSYDVKMKEKGDIPEGYSVSREKKERFSLILESASTNQTSMYLCASSLTGIVKTQYFGPGTRLLVL.

The chain uses TRBV6-1 and TRBJ1-2; as DNA is missing, the TRBD1 call by TCRdb cannot be tested. Germline CDR1 is MNHNS and CDR2 is SASEGT. The CDR3 totals 15 residues. CDR3 sequence: CASTHPDITNYGYTF.

The V and J genes are TRBV24-1 and TRBJ2-3; without DNA, the TCRdb call of TRBD1 cannot be checked. Germline lookup yields CDR1 KGHDR and CDR2 SFDVKD. CDR3 size: 17 residues. The CDR3 spells CATSDASPGPEWDTQYF.

The chain links TRBV5-6 to TRBJ2-7. The CDR3 is 14 residues long. Germline assignment: CDR1 SGHDT and CDR2 YYEEEE. The CDR3 spells CASSLLRPTYEQYF.

The chain links TRBV20-1 to TRBJ1-2; TCRdb lists TRBD1, though no DNA is available to test this call. Germline V gene lookup returns CDR1 DFQATT and CDR2 SNEGSKA (reference sequence). The CDR3 spans 13 residues. CDR3 amino acids: CSAGGGHSGGYTF.

This rearrangement joins TRBV25-1 to TRBJ1-4. This CDR3 region has 13 residues. The germline V gene has CDR1 MGHDK and CDR2 SYGVNS. CDR3 residues: CASSDSGREKLFF. Based on the CDR3 plus reference TRBV25-1 and TRBJ1-4, the full variable domain is EADIYQTPRYLVIGTGKKITLECSQTMGHDKMYWYQQDPGMELHLIHYSYGVNSTEKGDLSSESTVSRIRTEHFPLTLESARPSHTSQYLCASSDSGREKLFFGSGTQLSVL.

The rearrangement uses TRBV15 and TRBJ2-5; no DNA is available, so the TRBD2 call from TCRdb remains unchecked. From germline, CDR1 is LNHNV and CDR2 YYDKDF (reference sequence). The CDR3 extends over 15 amino acids. The CDR3: CATSRDELAAGAQYF.

This chain uses TRBV11-2 with TRBJ2-1; TCRdb returns TRBD1, unconfirmable since there is no DNA. Looked up from germline, CDR1 is SGHAT and CDR2 is FQNNGV. This CDR3 spans 17 amino acids. The CDR3 is CASSLDPGQGPYNEQFF.